What follows are 17 T cell receptor beta chains derived from one specimen sequenced in a study of blood T cells in healthy people across ages. It was with a sample-barcoded 5' primer and a J-beta primer mix that a second PCR of roughly 6 to 12 cycles was run. MiXCR was run by TCRdb on the 5' RACE reads, yielding one entry per CDR3 protein. The sample has about 1.7 million distinct CDR3 sequences; 28% are singletons. Material: blood. The receptors originated from a woman between 25 and 40 years old in good health.

The chain has TRBV4-1 and TRBJ1-2; 10 bases align to TRBD1. This CDR3 has 15 residues. CDR1 and CDR2 from the germline V gene are MGHRA and YSYEKL. J gave up 3 bases and V 4 bases, and 5 bases lay outside the gene matches. The CDR3 DNA follows: TGCGCCAGCAGCCGTATGGGACAGGGGCACTATGGCTACACCTTC. Amino acids: CASSRMGQGHYGYTF.

This clonotype was seen more than once but under ten times. V is TRBV11-2 and J is TRBJ1-6; D gene uncertain. Germline V CDR1 and CDR2: SGHAT, FQNNGV. CDR3 length: 13 amino acids. Deletions cut 5 bases from V and 9 bases from J, with 11 bases between. The CDR3 sequence is CASSRGAASPLHF. DNA for the CDR3: TGTGCCAGCAGCAGAGGCGCGGCTTCACCCCTCCACTTT.

This clonotype was seen only a few times. The rearrangement links TRBV11-2 to TRBJ2-5; maybe TRBD1 (6 bases). There are 15 residues in the CDR3. CDR1 and CDR2 (germline): SGHAT, FQNNGV. Trimming pared 5 bases from V and 11 bases from J, leaving 24 bases between. Written as DNA, the CDR3 is TGTGCCAGCAGCCGGTCAGGGACATCCCTCGGAGAGCAGTACTTC. Translation: CASSRSGTSLGEQYF.

A few counts support this clonotype. The chain is built from TRBV5-6 and TRBJ2-5; 10 nucleotides match TRBD2. CDR3 length: 16 residues. Germline lookup yields CDR1 SGHDT and CDR2 YYEEEE. Losses at the gene ends were 6 bases for V and 5 bases for J; bases not matched to a gene: 13. Written as DNA, the CDR3 is TGTGCCAGCAACAAAGTCGGAGCGGGGGGGCGGGAGACCCAGTACTTC. Its protein is CASNKVGAGGRETQYF.

The rearrangement uses TRBV6-6 and TRBJ2-3, with 10 bases aligning to TRBD1. In germline, CDR1 is MNHNY, CDR2 SVGAGI (reference sequence). V lost 7 bases to trimming and J lost 4 bases; unmatched junction nucleotides: 5. The CDR3 is 14 amino acids. The DNA of the CDR3 is TGTGCCAGCACCATCGGGACAGGGGCAGATACGCAGTATTTT. Translation: CASTIGTGADTQYF.

The J gene is TRBJ2-3, the V gene TRBV7-2; 12 nucleotides align to TRBD2. The CDR3 consists of 17 residues. V shed 2 bases and J 4 bases; nucleotides not matched to a gene: 7. CDR1 is SGHTA, CDR2 FQGNSA, per germline. The CDR3, as DNA: TGTGCCAGCAGCTTACCGAAGACTAGCGGGAGAGCAGATACGCAGTATTTT. Translated: CASSLPKTSGRADTQYF.

This clonotype was counted a few times. In DNA, the CDR3 is TGTGCCAGCAGTCTAGCCCAGGGAATTCACACTGAAGCTTTCTTT. Amino acids: CASSLAQGIHTEAFF. The chain recombines TRBV7-9 with TRBJ1-1; tentative D call: TRBD1 (5 bases). V was pared by 6 bases and J by 3 bases, with 17 bases between. CDR3 length: 15 amino acids. Per germline, CDR1 SEHNR and CDR2 FQNEAQ (reference sequence). Full variable domain (rest looked up from reference TRBV7-9 and TRBJ1-1): DTGVSQNPRHKITKRGQNVTFRCDPISEHNRLYWYRQTLGQGPEFLTYFQNEAQLEKSRLLSDRFSAERPKGSFSTLEIQRTEQGDSAMYLCASSLAQGIHTEAFFGQGTRLTVV.

This clonotype was observed a handful of times. A much larger clone lies one base from this, so it may be a read error. The rearrangement links TRBV18 to TRBJ2-7, with TRBD2 matching 7 bases. From germline, CDR1 is KGHSH and CDR2 LQKENI. With 2 bases clipped from V and 4 bases from J, the junction kept 11 bases outside the gene matches. The CDR3 length is 16 residues. CDR3 sequence reads: CASSPGGGATLYEQYF. The DNA for the CDR3 is TGTGCCAGCTCACCAGGGGGGGGAGCGACACTATACGAGCAGTACTTC. The full variable domain, in which reference TRBV18 and TRBJ2-7 provide the parts outside the CDR3, is NAGVMQNPRHLVRRRGQEARLRCSPMKGHSHVYWYRQLPEEGLKFMVYLQKENIIDESGMPKERFSAEFPKEGPSILRIQQVVRGDSAAYFCASSPGGGATLYEQYFGPGTRLTVT.

In this sample, this clonotype turned up many times. This sequence joins TRBV15 and TRBJ2-1; 7 bases are a match to TRBD2. This CDR3 comprises 14 residues. Germline trimming cut 1 base from V and 5 bases from J; bases unmatched to any gene: 2. CDR1 is LNHNV and CDR2 is YYDKDF in the germline V gene (reference sequence). CDR3 sequence: CATSRGTRHNEQFF. CDR3 coding DNA: TGTGCCACCAGCAGAGGGACTAGACACAATGAGCAGTTCTTC.

Worth noting for this clonotype: A read error may be the cause here, since a much bigger clone is one base away. This chain joins TRBV15 and TRBJ2-4; 10 bases are a match to TRBD1. After removal of 10 bases from V and 7 bases from J, the junction contained 10 bases not matched to a gene. The length of the CDR3 is 14 residues. CDR1 and CDR2 from the germline V gene are LNHNV and YYDKDF (reference sequence). CDR3 bases: TGTGCCATCCGGGACAGGGGAGGTCGGAACATTCAGTACTTC. Protein product: CAIRDRGGRNIQYF. Combining the CDR3 with reference TRBV15 and TRBJ2-4 gives the whole variable domain DAMVIQNPRYQVTQFGKPVTLSCSQTLNHNVMYWYQQKSSQAPKLLFHYYDKDFNNEADTPDNFQSRRPNTSFCFLDIRSPGLGDTAMYLCAIRDRGGRNIQYFGAGTRLSVL.

The J gene is TRBJ2-5, the V gene TRBV9; 8 positions match TRBD2. Germline V gives CDR1 SGDLS, CDR2 YYNGEE. This CDR3 has 18 amino acids. J lost 5 bases, V lost 0 bases, and 15 bases had no gene match. DNA of the CDR3: TGTGCCAGCAGCGTAGGACCCGGATACGGGAGGGTTCCGGAGACCCAGTACTTC. Translating it yields CASSVGPGYGRVPETQYF.

There are a few counts of this clonotype. The chain is built from TRBV4-1 and TRBJ1-6, with 7 bases matching TRBD1. CDR3 size: 15 residues. The V gene's germline CDR1 is MGHRA and CDR2 YSYEKL. The junction had 3 bases not matched to a gene; V was cut back by 1 base and J by 6 bases. In nucleotides, the CDR3 is TGCGCCAGCAGCCAAGGGACAGGACTTAATTCACCCCTCCACTTT. As protein: CASSQGTGLNSPLHF.

In its sample, this clonotype was seen a few times. The V call is TRBV18, the J call TRBJ1-1; TRBD1 agrees at 10 bases. V was pared by 5 bases and J by 5 bases, with 2 bases of the junction left unmatched. This CDR3 has 13 amino acids. The germline CDR1 and CDR2 sequences are KGHSH and LQKENI. In nucleotides, the CDR3 is TGTGCCAGCTCAGCGGACAGGGGGACTGAAGCTTTCTTT. It is translated as CASSADRGTEAFF.

A word on this clonotype: One end of the junction fails to match germline, which may point to a read error. The chain links TRBV25-1 to TRBJ2-4; 12 bases line up with TRBD2. The length of the CDR3 is 19 residues. Germline lookup yields CDR1 MGHDK and CDR2 SYGVNS. Written as DNA, the CDR3 is TGTGTCAGCATGCGGACCGAGACTAGCGGGAGTAAGGTCAAAAACATTCAGTACTTC. Its translation is CVSMRTETSGSKVKNIQYF.

V and J are TRBV24-1 and TRBJ2-7; D may be TRBD1 (6 bases). Germline V gene data show CDR1 as KGHDR and CDR2 as SFDVKD. This CDR3 has 14 residues. V shed 3 bases and J shed 4 bases, with 12 bases lying between them. CDR3 sequence (DNA): TGTGCCACCAGTGATACAGGGTGCCGGTACGAGCAGTACTTC. Its translation is CATSDTGCRYEQYF.

The V gene is TRBV20-1, the J gene TRBJ2-1, with 7 positions matching TRBD1. Unmatched junction bases numbered 19, after V lost 0 bases and J lost 8 bases. The CDR3 spans 18 residues. Germline lookup yields CDR1 DFQATT and CDR2 SNEGSKA (reference sequence). CDR3 nucleotide sequence: TGCAGTGCTAGAGATCCGAGCCCACGGGGAAAGGGGGCGGATGAGCAGTTCTTC. Amino acids: CSARDPSPRGKGADEQFF.

In its sample, this clonotype was seen many times. The chain uses TRBV6-5 and TRBJ2-5, with D perhaps TRBD1 (5 bases). Trimming removed 4 bases from V and 7 bases from J, with 10 bases in between. Germline lookup yields CDR1 MNHEY and CDR2 SVGAGI. The CDR3 runs 12 residues. DNA for the CDR3: TGTGCCAGCAGTTGGCAGGGCGGGACCCAGTACTTC. This encodes CASSWQGGTQYF.